This is a list of T cell receptor beta chains from one sample in a study of blood T cell repertoires in COVID-19. The protocol was immunoSEQ multiplex PCR, while the TCRdb copy is restricted to in-frame clones and leaves out a portion. The table records nearly 90,000 clones, about 78% of them present only once. Input material: peripheral blood. The source is a woman aged 80 or over with acute or convalescent COVID-19. Both conserved end residues are part of each CDR3. Each record gives: J gene, V gene, CDR3 protein.

>TRBJ2-7|TRBV5-1
CASSLDTQGGAREQYF
>TRBJ1-1|TRBV3-1/TRBV3-2
CASSQGTPSMNTEAFF
>TRBJ1-1|TRBV4-1
CASSQFPTIMNTEAFF
>TRBJ2-7|TRBV18
CASSPGQSYEQYF
>TRBJ2-7|TRBV6-5
CASSHKDRDYEQYF
>TRBJ2-7|TRBV6-5
CATRGPVSYEQYF
>TRBJ1-2|TRBV6-5
CASTQGDSWNYGYTF
>TRBJ2-7|TRBV24-1
CATSDPRTGADEQYF
>TRBJ2-5|TRBV7-9
CASSPGQGASETQYF
>TRBJ1-2|TRBV28
CASRPRDPGSYGYTF
>TRBJ2-1|TRBV24-1
CATSPAGVSSSEQFF
>TRBJ1-2|TRBV7-2
CASSLDRGRPGYTF
>TRBJ2-5|TRBV7-7
CASSSPNSGETQYF
>TRBJ1-2|TRBV9
CASSANGHGMEGYTF
>TRBJ2-5|TRBV5-6
CASRALAGVETQYF
>TRBJ2-5|TRBV5-1
CASSPGRRVVQETQYF
>TRBJ1-2|TRBV28
CASSNGQGNYGYTF
>TRBJ2-3|TRBV30
CAWSLAERGVTDTQYF
>TRBJ2-3|TRBV11-2
CASSSNTDTQYF
>TRBJ1-1|TRBV19
CATGDRGNTEAFF
>TRBJ1-2|TRBV30
CAWSVIPKGYTF
>TRBJ2-1|TRBV6-5
CASSIRGSSYNEQFF
>TRBJ1-2|TRBV5-8
CASSSRKGNLLWNGYTF
>TRBJ1-2|TRBV28
CASRPTIGVDAYGYTF
>TRBJ1-4|TRBV19
CASSPRQGRLFF
>TRBJ2-1|TRBV6-2/TRBV6-3
CASSYDVRSPVSEQFF
>TRBJ1-1|TRBV5-1
CASSETGAANTEAFF
>TRBJ2-1|TRBV9
CASSVDPSSNEQFF
>TRBJ1-6|TRBV28
CASSLSRTGDSPLHF
>TRBJ2-1|TRBV28
CASSLSGNQYNEQFF
>TRBJ1-2|TRBV19
CASSLGQGNGYTF
>TRBJ2-2|TRBV29-1
CSGRQGADTGELFF
>TRBJ2-1|TRBV6-5
CASKMTSGGYNEQFF
>TRBJ1-6|TRBV15
CATSRDGTGSSPLHF
>TRBJ1-6|TRBV7-2
CASSPDRGNSPLHF
>TRBJ1-1|TRBV29-1
CSVGGRQGAEAFF
>TRBJ2-2|TRBV21-1
CASPSRGTGQNTGELFF
>TRBJ2-5|TRBV4-1
CASSQFTGETQYF
>TRBJ2-5|TRBV7-6
CASSLWLAGDLQETQYF
>TRBJ2-5|TRBV21-1
CASRWGSGTRRGERGYF
>TRBJ2-7|TRBV6-6
CASSLRGEAYEQYF
>TRBJ2-7|TRBV2
CASRGQGVDEQYF
>TRBJ2-2|TRBV6-2/TRBV6-3
CASSSLPGELFF
>TRBJ1-2|TRBV6-5
CASSFRQGGYTF
>TRBJ1-6|TRBV19
CASSMPPRDRAFEISPLHF
>TRBJ1-2|TRBV28
CASSLTNSRGGYGYTF
>TRBJ2-1|TRBV2
CASSPDQGLEQFF